This passage covers 9 T cell receptor beta chains from one sample sequenced in a study of cytomegalovirus exposure and HLA in healthy donors. The PCR contained 60 Vbeta and 13 Jbeta primers. The table came from immunoSEQ multiplex PCR; TCRdb's copy has only in-frame clones and leaves some out. The data hold 100,000 or so clones, with about three quarters observed a single time. The material sequenced was PBMCs. The receptors stem from a male donor in good health and CMV-seronegative.

This clone was seen only a few times. The rearrangement links TRBV4-3 to TRBJ2-1, with D perhaps TRBD2 (6 bases). This CDR3 spans 16 amino acids. CDR1 and CDR2 from the germline V gene are LGHNA and YSLEER. V was trimmed by 0 bases and J by 2 bases, leaving 11 bases between them. CDR3 sequence (DNA): TGCGCCAGCAGCCAAGAGGTGGGAGGCACCTACAATGAGCAGTTCTTC. Protein: CASSQEVGGTYNEQFF.

This chain joins TRBV7-9 and TRBJ1-5; 7 positions agree with TRBD1. Losses at the gene ends were 4 bases for V and 3 bases for J; bases not matched to a gene: 3. The CDR3 consists of 14 residues. Per germline, CDR1 SEHNR and CDR2 FQNEAQ (reference sequence). DNA for the CDR3: TGTGCCAGCAGCTGGGGACAGTCCAATCAGCCCCAGCATTTT. Its translation: CASSWGQSNQPQHF.

This chain joins TRBV7-2 and TRBJ1-5; tentative D call: TRBD1 (6 bases). V lost 1 base, J lost 3 bases, and 13 bases lay in between. The CDR3 has 16 residues. Germline loops: CDR1 SGHTA, CDR2 FQGNSA. CDR3 sequence: CASSLGGRGPNQPQHF. The CDR3 DNA reads TGTGCCAGCAGCTTAGGCGGCAGGGGCCCCAATCAGCCCCAGCATTTT.

The chain carries TRBV7-3 and TRBJ1-1; 7 nucleotides agree with TRBD1. Germline-derived CDR1 and CDR2 are SGHTA and FQGTGA. V gave up 8 bases and J gave up 5 bases; unmatched junction bases: 5. The length of the CDR3 is 12 residues. The CDR3 nucleotides are TGTGCCAGCGGCCACAGGGGAACTGAAGCTTTCTTT. This sequence encodes CASGHRGTEAFF.

The chain is built from TRBV18 and TRBJ2-1; the match to TRBD2 covers 7 bases. This CDR3 is 16 amino acids long. Germline V gene lookup returns CDR1 KGHSH and CDR2 LQKENI. Trimming cost V 5 bases and J 9 bases; bases outside gene matches: 16. The CDR3 protein is CASSKGTGGSVGEQFF. CDR3 coding DNA: TGTGCCAGCTCAAAGGGGACGGGAGGTTCCGTGGGTGAGCAGTTCTTC.

This clone was counted once. The chain combines TRBV7-8 with TRBJ2-2; TRBD1 matches 7 bases. Per germline, CDR1 SGHVS and CDR2 FQNEAQ. The ends lost 4 bases at V and 3 bases at J; junction bases unmatched: 8. The CDR3 extends over 16 amino acids. The CDR3 spells CASSYQDRRYTGELFF. The DNA for the CDR3 is TGTGCCAGCAGCTACCAGGACAGGAGATACACCGGGGAGCTGTTTTTT.

The chain is built from TRBV18 and TRBJ1-2, with a possible D match to TRBD1 (6 bases). Trimming cost V 2 bases and J 8 bases, with 12 bases left between them. Germline V lookup: CDR1 KGHSH, CDR2 LQKENI. The length of the CDR3 is 13 residues. The CDR3 here is CASSPRAGDGYTF. The CDR3 DNA reads TGTGCCAGCTCACCAAGGGCAGGGGACGGCTACACCTTC.

This sequence joins TRBV7-6 and TRBJ2-1; 12 nucleotides align to TRBD2. CDR3 length: 15 amino acids. V lost 1 base and J lost 7; bases outside the gene matches: 2. Per the germline V gene, CDR1 is SGHVS and CDR2 is FNYEAQ. In DNA form, the CDR3 reads TGTGCCAGCAGCTTAGGACTAGCGGGAGATAATGAGCAGTTCTTC. Its translation: CASSLGLAGDNEQFF.

The genes are TRBV5-1 and TRBJ1-6, with 8 bases lining up with TRBD1. The ends lost 4 bases at V and 5 bases at J; junction bases unmatched: 5. Germline lookup yields CDR1 SGHRS and CDR2 YFSETQ. CDR3 size: 15 residues. The CDR3 sequence is CASSRWTGNNSPLHF. The CDR3 bases are TGCGCCAGCAGCAGATGGACAGGGAATAATTCACCCCTCCACTTT.